The TCR beta chain described here comes from a study of blood T cells in healthy people across ages (dated by TCRdb to 2015 to 2017). For the study in its entirety: Template switching captured roughly one uniquely barcoded TCR beta cDNA molecule per two T cells in model experiments. Donors of different ages were randomly distributed across sequencing lanes to avoid experimental bias. Four age groups were formed from the donors: young (average approximately 16 years), middle-aged (roughly 38), aged (about 62) and long-lived (less than 85). To track age-related changes in TCR beta repertoire diversity, the study relied on deep sequencing normalized with unique cDNA molecular identifiers. For two donors (one aged 18 to 30 and one aged 80 or older), the study analyzed two additional independent replicas of 1 million unique cDNA reads from the same blood draw.

The library was obtained by 5' RACE. Sequenced using an Illumina HiSeq 2500. The second PCR ran for roughly 7 to 12 cycles and used a J-beta primer mix along with a sample-barcoded 5' primer. A unique molecular identifier was introduced onto each TCR beta cDNA molecule by a template-switch 5' adaptor carrying 12 random nucleotides. At least 2.5 million CDR3-containing paired-end reads were obtained from each sample. All of the RNA was converted into first-strand cDNA using the Mint cDNA synthesis kit, with a TRBC-specific oligonucleotide serving as the primer. After uracil-DNA glycosylase treatment, a first 18-cycle PCR used universal primers M1SS and BC2_uni_R on all cDNA. From the authors' description of their analysis: For normalization, 1 million high-quality reads were randomly selected from each sample, with every read carrying a distinct molecular identifier. Reads sharing molecular identifiers were discarded rather than binned into consensus sequences. CDR3 identification, clonotype clustering and error correction used MiTCR with a Q25 quality threshold and the strictest error-elimination algorithm. A nonparametric unseen species model with Euler transformation was used to estimate lower-bound total TCR beta diversity. Through fastp at Q25 and MiXCR, TCRdb rebuilt clones from the public reads, retaining in-frame beta chains. Rows are combined by CDR3 protein, so each entry shows the most common genes and DNA. The V and J calls shown here were made by TCRdb, not taken from the authors' results. This sample comprises about 1.5 million distinct CDR3 sequences, 42% of them detected only once. The top ten clonotypes cover 7.9% of the sample.

The study at large found these results: Because donor CMV infection status was unknown, age-related changes in expanded clonotypes were potentially confounded. Observed TCR beta diversity per million T cells fell roughly linearly with age, and a significant reduction was already apparent by age approximately 40. A strong correlation was found between observed TCR beta diversity and the percentage of naive T cells measured by flow cytometry. Bulk unsorted PBMC profiling prevented conclusive comparison of naive and antigen-experienced compartments. Estimates of total diversity based on one million sequenced T cells were regarded as lower bounds and as underestimates. The long-lived group showed more naive CD4+ T cells, fewer expanded clones and increased TCR diversity than the aged group, suggesting age selection.

The cysteine opens and the phenylalanine closes a CDR3 of 17 amino acids. Only the CDR3 DNA is retained, 51 bases long and in frame from the first base. For this chain, trimming is 6 bases at the V end and 0 bases at the J end, and the number of junction bases without a gene match is 4. Per the germline V gene (reference sequence), MNHEY is the CDR1 and SMNVEV is the CDR2. This clonotype occurred a few times. No antigen is known for it. No base quality values were provided; no much bigger clone lies one nucleotide off. The donors were under 40 Caucasian individuals from Russia, aged roughly 6 to 100 years, who were systemically healthy. Each donor gave 8 to 10 milliliters of peripheral blood, collected into EDTA-treated Vacutainer tubes. Ficoll-Paque density-gradient centrifugation was used to isolate PBMCs, with at least 6 million obtained per sample. Total RNA was extracted from PBMCs with Trizol reagent, with at least 5 micrograms obtained per sample. For every donor, flow cytometry on a PBMC aliquot measured the percentage of naive CD45RAhigh/CD27high T cells.

The rearrangement combines TRBV27 with TRBJ2-4, and TRBD2 matches 14 of the central bases. The receptor was derived from a young woman in good health. The sequencing input was blood. The CDR3 protein is CASSGLAGGLAKNIQYF. The bases are TGTGCCAGCAGCGGACTAGCGGGGGGCCTAGCCAAAAACATTCAGTACTTC.